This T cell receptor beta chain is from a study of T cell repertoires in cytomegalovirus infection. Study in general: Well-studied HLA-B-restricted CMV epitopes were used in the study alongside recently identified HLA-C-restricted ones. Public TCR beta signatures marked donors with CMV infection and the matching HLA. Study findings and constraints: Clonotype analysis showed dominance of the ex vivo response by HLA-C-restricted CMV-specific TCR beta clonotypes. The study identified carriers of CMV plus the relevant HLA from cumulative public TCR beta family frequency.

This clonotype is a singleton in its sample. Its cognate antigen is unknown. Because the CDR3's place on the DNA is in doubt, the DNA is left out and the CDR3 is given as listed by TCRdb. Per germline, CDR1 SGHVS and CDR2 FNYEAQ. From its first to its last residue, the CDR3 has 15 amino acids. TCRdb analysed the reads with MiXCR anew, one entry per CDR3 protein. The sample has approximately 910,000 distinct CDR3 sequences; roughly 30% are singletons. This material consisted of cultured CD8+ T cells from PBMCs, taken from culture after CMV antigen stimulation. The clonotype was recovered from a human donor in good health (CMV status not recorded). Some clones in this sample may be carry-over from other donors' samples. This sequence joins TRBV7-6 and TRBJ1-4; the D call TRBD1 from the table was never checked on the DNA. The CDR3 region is CASSTNRVRMKNCFF.